This T cell receptor (beta chain) was obtained from a study of cytotoxic CD8 clonotypes in ibrutinib-treated CLL. Study context: The patients comprised roughly 10 relapsed/refractory and about 16 treatment-naive cases, approximately 18 IGHV unmutated. Timing of response sample collection was a median roughly twelve months after treatment start, with a range of 6 to 36. Study-wide points: Public clonotypes proved infrequent, and on treatment they shrank or remained steady.

Only one count was recorded for this clone. Its antigen is unidentified. Trimming stripped 3 bases from V and 3 bases from J, with 12 bases between. CDR1 is MDHEN and CDR2 is SYDVKM in the germline V gene. The CDR3 is 15 residues long. Target depth was 1 in 200,000 to 1 in 1 million T cells, about 10x per clonotype. Measured with immunoSEQ multiplex PCR; TCRdb has only the in-frame clones, and not every one. The data contain roughly 330,000 clones, 67% of them singletons. This sample comprised PBMCs, obtained after 36 months of ibrutinib treatment. The rearrangement links TRBV28 to TRBJ1-5; perhaps TRBD1 as D (5 bases). The source is a human donor with chronic lymphocytic leukemia. This CDR3 reads CASSFLTGSNQPQHF. The CDR3 DNA is TGTGCCAGCAGTTTTCTTACAGGCTCCAATCAGCCCCAGCATTTT. The full variable domain, with the rest looked up from reference TRBV28 and TRBJ1-5, is DVKVTQSSRYLVKRTGEKVFLECVQDMDHENMFWYRQDPGLGLRLIYFSYDVKMKEKGDIPEGYSVSREKKERFSLILESASTNQTSMYLCASSFLTGSNQPQHFGDGTRLSIL.